The 32 T cell receptor beta chains reported below all come from one sample, sequenced in a study of blood T cell repertoires in COVID-19. TCRdb's copy holds only in-frame clones and misses some; the assay was immunoSEQ multiplex PCR. The sample shows some 200,000 clones, 85% to 95% of them seen only once. Sequenced material: peripheral blood. The origin of the receptors is a young man with COVID-19, enrolled during active disease.

The chain recombines TRBV12-3 or TRBV12-4 with TRBJ2-3; no firm D call. CDR3 size: 13 residues. V was cut by 5 bases and J by 5 bases, with 11 bases left in between. The CDR3 bases are TGTGCCAGCAGTCTCCGGGTTGGAGATACGCAGTATTTT. Amino acids: CASSLRVGDTQYF.

V gene TRBV15 combines with J gene TRBJ1-1; 7 bases line up with TRBD1. The junction had 4 bases not matched to a gene; V was cut back by 1 base and J by 2 bases. The length of the CDR3 is 15 residues. Germline V lookup: CDR1 LNHNV, CDR2 YYDKDF (reference sequence). In nucleotides, the CDR3 is TGTGCCACCAGCAGAGGACAGGGCCTAAACACTGAAGCTTTCTTT. Protein: CATSRGQGLNTEAFF.

This clone was seen a handful of times. The chain uses TRBV4-1 and TRBJ2-5; possible D gene TRBD2, 6 bases. V gave up 0 bases and J gave up 2 bases, with 16 bases separating them. The CDR3 has 17 residues. Germline assignment: CDR1 MGHRA and CDR2 YSYEKL. The CDR3 DNA reads as TGCGCCAGCAGCCAAGATTTGGCGGCTGCGGGACAAGAGACCCAGTACTTC. Its translation: CASSQDLAAAGQETQYF.

This chain connects TRBV11-2 to TRBJ2-7, with D uncertain. This CDR3 is 13 amino acids long. The germline V and J ends were trimmed by 2 bases and 3 bases, with 8 bases remaining between them. Germline V gene lookup returns CDR1 SGHAT and CDR2 FQNNGV. This chain's CDR3 is CASSLNFGYEQYF. The CDR3 DNA is TGTGCCAGCAGCTTAAACTTTGGCTACGAGCAGTACTTC.

The V gene is TRBV19, the J gene TRBJ1-5; D is possibly TRBD1 (6 bases). Per germline, CDR1 LNHDA and CDR2 SQIVND (reference sequence). V shed 5 bases and J shed 0 bases, with 14 bases lying between them. This CDR3 has 16 residues. The CDR3 nucleotides read TGTGCCAGTAGTGGGGAACAGGGATATAGCAATCAGCCCCAGCATTTT. Amino acids: CASSGEQGYSNQPQHF.

This rearrangement joins TRBV5-1 to TRBJ1-3; TRBD1 matches 7 bases. Looked up from germline, CDR1 is SGHRS and CDR2 is YFSETQ. Losses at the gene ends were 7 bases for V and 2 bases for J; bases not matched to a gene: 3. There are 13 residues in the CDR3. The CDR3 protein is CASSGGPGNTIYF. CDR3 nucleotides: TGCGCCAGCTCAGGGGGTCCTGGAAACACCATATATTTT.

The chain joins TRBV4-2 to TRBJ1-2; 8 bases line up with TRBD1. Germline V gives CDR1 LGHNA, CDR2 YNFKEQ. The CDR3 extends over 13 amino acids. Trimming removed 4 bases from V and 8 bases from J; junction bases left unmatched: 6. The CDR3 region is CASSPTGVGGYTF. CDR3 in DNA: TGTGCCAGCAGCCCGACAGGGGTAGGCGGCTACACCTTC.

The gene calls are TRBV5-1 and TRBJ1-1; D gene unclear. Looked up from germline, CDR1 is SGHRS and CDR2 is YFSETQ. The CDR3 is 14 amino acids. Trimming stripped 0 bases from V and 5 bases from J, with 11 bases between. CDR3 protein: CASSLDPRETEAFF. DNA of the CDR3: TGCGCCAGCAGCTTGGACCCCCGGGAAACTGAAGCTTTCTTT.

On this clone itself: The sample has other DNA sequences that encode this CDR3 too. The rearrangement links TRBV12-3 or TRBV12-4 to TRBJ2-2, with D tentatively TRBD2 (6 bases). Trimming took 3 bases from V and 4 from J, leaving 6 bases between them. There are 13 residues in the CDR3. CDR3 loop: CASSFGGTGELFF. The DNA for the CDR3 is TGTGCCAGCAGTTTCGGGGGCACCGGGGAGCTGTTTTTT.

This rearrangement joins TRBV5-1 to TRBJ1-1, with 7 bases identical to TRBD1. The J segment lost 5 bases and the V segment lost 7 bases, leaving 11 bases of the junction unmatched. The length of the CDR3 is 14 residues. Per germline, CDR1 SGHRS and CDR2 YFSETQ. The CDR3 reads CASEQGWGVTEAFF. DNA for the CDR3: TGCGCCAGCGAACAGGGGTGGGGTGTTACTGAAGCTTTCTTT.

This clone was recorded once. The genes are TRBV13 and TRBJ1-6, with unresolved D. Germline lookup yields CDR1 PRHDT and CDR2 FYEKMQ (reference sequence). The CDR3 runs to 13 residues. Trimming took 5 bases from V and 14 from J, leaving 16 bases between them. CDR3 sequence (DNA): TGTGCCAGCAGCCCCAGGACTCCTTCGGCCCTCCACTTT. As protein: CASSPRTPSALHF.

This clone was counted a single time. The chain links TRBV5-6 to TRBJ1-2; 8 bases line up with TRBD1. CDR1 SGHDT and CDR2 YYEEEE come from the germline V gene. The ends lost 4 bases at V and 4 bases at J; junction bases unmatched: 6. CDR3 length: 14 residues. The CDR3 DNA is TGTGCCAGCAGCGTCGGACAGGGAGGCTATGGCTACACCTTC. Its protein is CASSVGQGGYGYTF.

V is TRBV6-2 or TRBV6-3 and J is TRBJ2-7; 10 bases are shared with TRBD1. This CDR3 is built from 15 residues. CDR1 is MNHEY, CDR2 SVGEGT, per germline. Unmatched junction bases numbered 11, after V lost 6 bases and J lost 6 bases. CDR3 coding DNA: TGTGCCAGCAGGCCTGGGGACAGGGGTCTTCTCGAGCAGTACTTC. Its protein is CASRPGDRGLLEQYF.

The V call is TRBV9, the J call TRBJ1-3; D possibly corresponds to TRBD1 (6 bases). The CDR3 runs 16 residues. Trimming took off 0 bases at V and 0 bases at J, with 10 bases between the two ends. CDR1 and CDR2 from the germline V gene are SGDLS and YYNGEE. This CDR3 reads CASSVAPGVSGNTIYF. As DNA, the CDR3 is TGTGCCAGCAGCGTAGCACCAGGGGTCTCTGGAAACACCATATATTTT. Based on the CDR3 plus reference TRBV9 and TRBJ1-3, the full variable domain is DSGVTQTPKHLITATGQRVTLRCSPRSGDLSVYWYQQSLDQGLQFLIQYYNGEERAKGNILERFSAQQFPDLHSELNLSSLELGDSALYFCASSVAPGVSGNTIYFGEGSWLTVV.

This clone was counted between two and nine times. The chain recombines TRBV6-5 with TRBJ1-5; 9 nucleotides match TRBD1. Germline assignment: CDR1 MNHEY and CDR2 SVGAGI. The CDR3 has 15 residues. V trimming: 7 bases; J trimming: 6 bases; junction bases outside the gene matches: 10. Here the CDR3 DNA reads TGTGCCAGCACCCAAACAGGGGGCGCGGGTCAGCCCCAGCATTTT. It codes for CASTQTGGAGQPQHF.

The CDR3 region is CASSLGGRGQETQYF. In DNA form, the CDR3 reads TGTGCCAGCAGCTTAGGGGGTAGGGGTCAAGAGACCCAGTACTTC. V is TRBV7-2 and J is TRBJ2-5, with a possible D match to TRBD1 (5 bases). This CDR3 has 15 residues. Germline assignment: CDR1 SGHTA and CDR2 FQGNSA. V lost 1 base and J lost 2, with 11 bases in between.

The rearrangement links TRBV7-9 to TRBJ2-7; TRBD1 matches at 7 bases. Germline values: CDR1 SEHNR, CDR2 FQNEAQ (reference sequence). Trimming removed 4 bases from V and 2 bases from J; junction bases left unmatched: 5. The CDR3 length is 14 residues. The CDR3, as DNA: TGTGCCAGCAGCTCCCGGACAGGCACCTACGAGCAGTACTTC. Amino acid sequence: CASSSRTGTYEQYF.

This chain connects TRBV5-1 to TRBJ1-1, with 7 bases aligning to TRBD1. Germline V gene data show CDR1 as SGHRS and CDR2 as YFSETQ. Unmatched junction bases numbered 13, after V lost 4 bases and J lost 4 bases. This CDR3 region has 16 residues. CDR3 DNA sequence: TGCGCCAGCAGCCTAACGACGAGCGACAGGGCCACTGAAGCTTTCTTT. Protein: CASSLTTSDRATEAFF.

The CDR3 DNA reads TGCGCCAGCAGCCAAGACGGGAGTTTATATGGCTACACCTTC. Translating gives CASSQDGSLYGYTF. This chain links TRBV4-1 with TRBJ1-2; D is unclear. The CDR3 extends over 14 amino acids. Per the germline V gene, CDR1 is MGHRA and CDR2 is YSYEKL. Trimming took off 0 bases at V and 5 bases at J, with 10 bases between the two ends.

The chain has TRBV7-2 and TRBJ2-3; 11 positions agree with TRBD2. Germline lookup yields CDR1 SGHTA and CDR2 FQGNSA. With 3 bases clipped from V and 6 bases from J, the junction kept 8 bases outside the gene matches. This CDR3 is 16 amino acids long. CDR3 in amino acids: CASSFRTSGGIDTQYF. Here the CDR3 DNA reads TGTGCCAGCAGCTTTCGAACTAGCGGGGGTATCGATACGCAGTATTTT.

V usage is TRBV15 and J usage is TRBJ1-4, with TRBD1 matching 9 bases. J gave up 5 bases and V 5 bases, and 9 bases lay outside the gene matches. Per germline, CDR1 LNHNV and CDR2 YYDKDF (reference sequence). The CDR3 contains 16 residues. CDR3 protein: CATSGPPGQGNEKLFF. Written as DNA, the CDR3 is TGTGCCACCAGCGGGCCTCCGGGACAGGGAAATGAAAAACTGTTTTTT.

The chain has TRBV3-1 (or the pseudogene TRBV3-2) and TRBJ1-1; unclear D gene. The CDR3 is made up of 15 amino acids. Trimming pared 0 bases from V and 0 bases from J, leaving 8 bases between. In germline, CDR1 is LGHDT, CDR2 YNNKEL (reference sequence). The CDR3, as DNA: TGTGCCAGCAGCCAAGATCCCGGGATGAACACTGAAGCTTTCTTT. Amino acids: CASSQDPGMNTEAFF.

The gene calls are TRBV30 and TRBJ2-7, with 8 bases lining up with TRBD2. The germline V gene has CDR1 GTSNPN and CDR2 SVGIG (reference sequence). CDR3 size: 14 residues. The V gene end was trimmed by 3 bases and the J gene end by 3 bases; junction bases not matched to a gene: 7. This CDR3 reads CAWRTPGGRYEQYF. In DNA, the CDR3 is TGTGCCTGGAGGACCCCGGGGGGGCGCTACGAGCAGTACTTC.

The chain couples TRBV3-1 (or the pseudogene TRBV3-2) to TRBJ1-1; D possibly corresponds to TRBD1 (5 bases). CDR1 and CDR2 (germline): LGHDT, YNNKEL (reference sequence). The CDR3 has 14 amino acids. V lost 3 bases to trimming and J lost 5 bases, with 13 bases between them. Written as DNA, the CDR3 is TGTGCCAGCAGCCAGCAGGGTCATGGGACTGAAGCTTTCTTT. This sequence encodes CASSQQGHGTEAFF.

The chain uses TRBV6-5 and TRBJ1-1; D is perhaps TRBD1 (6 bases). CDR3 length: 13 amino acids. V lost 6 bases to trimming and J lost 9 bases, with 17 bases between them. Germline loops: CDR1 MNHEY, CDR2 SVGAGI. The CDR3, as DNA: TGTGCCAGCAGCAACGATAACAGGGAGAAAGCTTTCTTT. Protein: CASSNDNREKAFF.

The rearrangement joins TRBV9 to TRBJ1-2; D might be TRBD1 (6 bases). V was trimmed by 3 bases and J by 2 bases, leaving 11 bases between them. The length of the CDR3 is 14 residues. CDR1 SGDLS and CDR2 YYNGEE come from the germline V gene. CDR3 amino acids: CASSGGLENYGYTF. CDR3 sequence (DNA): TGTGCCAGCAGCGGGGGGCTGGAGAACTATGGCTACACCTTC.

The genes are TRBV2 and TRBJ2-1, with 11 bases identical to TRBD2. V shed 8 bases, J shed 5 bases, and the junction held 5 bases outside the gene matches. This CDR3 region has 14 residues. The germline CDR1 and CDR2 sequences are SNHLY and FYNNEI. CDR3 coding DNA: TGTGCCAGCGCTAGCGGGGGGTATAACAATGAGCAGTTCTTC. Residues: CASASGGYNNEQFF.

The chain has TRBV4-1 and TRBJ2-5; 7 bases are shared with TRBD2. Germline CDR1 MGHRA, CDR2 YSYEKL. The CDR3 runs to 16 residues. With 4 bases clipped from V and 5 bases from J, the junction kept 13 bases outside the gene matches. In DNA, the CDR3 is TGCGCCAGCAGCCGCAAAGATTGGGGGGGTGGGGAGACCCAGTACTTC. This translates into CASSRKDWGGGETQYF.

The genes are TRBV4-2 and TRBJ1-1; no reliable D call. The CDR3 extends over 18 amino acids. The V end lost 0 bases, the J end lost 1 base, and 18 bases lay between the germline ends. Per the germline V gene, CDR1 is LGHNA and CDR2 is YNFKEQ. The CDR3 spells CASSQELVRWSENTEAFF. The CDR3 DNA sequence: TGTGCCAGCAGCCAAGAATTGGTACGGTGGAGCGAGAACACTGAAGCTTTCTTT.

The V and J genes are TRBV2 and TRBJ2-7; 9 nucleotides agree with TRBD1. The germline V gene has CDR1 SNHLY and CDR2 FYNNEI. V lost 4 bases, J lost 2 bases, and 6 bases stayed unmatched. CDR3 length equals 15 residues. The CDR3 sequence: CASSGGQGTPYEQYF. In DNA, the CDR3 is TGTGCCAGCAGTGGAGGACAGGGGACCCCCTACGAGCAGTACTTC.

This rearrangement joins TRBV4-1 to TRBJ1-1; 8 bases map to TRBD1. CDR3 size: 17 residues. CDR1 is MGHRA and CDR2 is YSYEKL in the germline V gene. J lost 0 bases, V lost 1 base, and 7 bases had no gene match. CDR3 protein: CASSQARTGPMNTEAFF. The CDR3, as DNA: TGCGCCAGCAGCCAAGCCCGGACAGGGCCGATGAACACTGAAGCTTTCTTT.

V gene TRBV5-5 combines with J gene TRBJ2-3; the match to TRBD1 covers 9 bases. The germline gives CDR1 SGHKS, CDR2 YYEKEE (reference sequence). V gave up 4 bases and J gave up 4 bases; unmatched junction bases: 7. The CDR3 is made up of 15 amino acids. This CDR3 reads CASSEGTGPPDTQYF. The CDR3 region has the DNA TGTGCCAGCAGCGAGGGGACAGGGCCCCCAGATACGCAGTATTTT.